Listed below are T cell receptor beta chains from one sample, sequenced in a study of blood T cell repertoires in COVID-19. The repertoire was sequenced with immunoSEQ multiplex PCR; TCRdb's copy has only in-frame clones and lacks some. The sample carries tens of thousands of clones, 91% recorded once. The sequenced sample consisted of peripheral blood. The receptor source for this set is a man aged 60 to 69 with acute or convalescent COVID-19. Each CDR3 is given with its conserved first and last residue. The D gene is left open where the match is weak. Clone size, where shown, is once, few, many, or a class for clones that have expanded.

d_call clone_size j_call v_call cdr3_nt cdr3_aa
TRBD1 - TRBJ2-2 TRBV5-1 TGCGCCAGCAGCCCTGGTCCGGGACAGGGGACCGGCGGGGAGCTGTTTTTT CASSPGPGQGTGGELFF
- - TRBJ1-1 TRBV28 TGTGCCAGCAGTTCTGGGCTTTTGATGAACACTGAAGCTTTCTTT CASSSGLLMNTEAFF
TRBD1 once TRBJ2-1 TRBV28 TGTGCCAGCCACAGTTTAGGGACAGAATACAATGAGCAGTTCTTC CASHSLGTEYNEQFF
- - TRBJ1-5 TRBV3-1/TRBV3-2 TGTGCCAGCAGCCAAGCTAACCAGCCCCAGCATTTT CASSQANQPQHF
TRBD1 - TRBJ1-3 TRBV7-8 TGTGCCAGCAGCTTAGCCGGGACAGCCTCTGGAAACACCATATATTTT CASSLAGTASGNTIYF
- - TRBJ2-7 TRBV6-5 TGTGCCAGCAGTCCTTGGACGGGGTCCTCTTACGAGCAGTACTTC CASSPWTGSSYEQYF
TRBD1 - TRBJ2-3 TRBV5-1 TGCGCCAGCAGCCCCGAGGGACAGGGGAGAGATACGCAGTATTTT CASSPEGQGRDTQYF
TRBD1 once TRBJ2-5 TRBV7-9 TGTGCCAGCAGCGTAAGGGGGCAACACTGGTACCAAGAGACCCAGTACTTC CASSVRGQHWYQETQYF
TRBD1 - TRBJ1-2 TRBV5-4 TGTGCCAGCAGCCCAACAGGGGGCCGGTATGGCTACACCTTC CASSPTGGRYGYTF
- - TRBJ2-7 TRBV14 TGTGCCAGCAGCCCCCGGACTAAGGGCGAGCAGTACTTC CASSPRTKGEQYF
TRBD2 once TRBJ2-7 TRBV7-2 TGTGCCAGCAGCGGTATAGGGACTAGCGGGAGAAAAGTCTTACACGAGCAGTACTTC CASSGIGTSGRKVLHEQYF
TRBD1 - TRBJ2-7 TRBV7-8 TGTGCCAGCAGCCACGGGACAGGGGGAGAGCAGTACTTC CASSHGTGGEQYF
- - TRBJ2-5 TRBV5-6 TGTGCCAGCAGCTTCGGACAGCAAGAGACCCAGTACTTC CASSFGQQETQYF
TRBD2 - TRBJ2-1 TRBV7-2 TGTGCCAGCAGCATCTCCGGGACTAGCGGCGGTGAGCAGTTCTTC CASSISGTSGGEQFF
TRBD1 once TRBJ2-2 TRBV19 TGTGCCAGTACCCACCGGGGACAGGGGGCGGACACCGGGGAGCTGTTTTTT CASTHRGQGADTGELFF
TRBD1 - TRBJ1-5 TRBV5-5 TGTGCCAGCAGCGATGGACAGGGGAGAAGGGGCAATCAGCCCCAGCATTTT CASSDGQGRRGNQPQHF
TRBD1 - TRBJ2-3 TRBV29-1 TGCAGCGTTGGACCTAGGACAGGGGAAGATACGCAGTATTTT CSVGPRTGEDTQYF
TRBD2 - TRBJ2-1 TRBV11-3 TGTGCCAGCACTCCGGGGGGCAATGAGCAGTTCTTC CASTPGGNEQFF
TRBD2 - TRBJ2-1 TRBV6-5 TGTGCCAGCAGATGGACTAGCGCATACAATGAGCAGTTCTTC CASRWTSAYNEQFF
TRBD1 - TRBJ2-1 TRBV6-2/TRBV6-3 TGTGCCAGCAGCGTCAATCCGGGACAGGGTGCGGATGAGCAGTTCTTC CASSVNPGQGADEQFF
- - TRBJ1-2 TRBV30 TGTGCCTGGAGAACAGGTGGGACTAACTATGGCTACACCTTC CAWRTGGTNYGYTF
- - TRBJ2-1 TRBV4-1 TGCGCCAGCAGCCAAGCAGTTGGTGGTGAGCAGTTCTTC CASSQAVGGEQFF
- - TRBJ2-7 TRBV7-2 TGTGCCAGCACCCTATATTACGAGCAGTACTTC CASTLYYEQYF
TRBD2 - TRBJ2-3 TRBV3-1/TRBV3-2 TGTGCCAGCAGCCTCAGACTAGCGGGAGCCTCCACGCAGTATTTT CASSLRLAGASTQYF
- - TRBJ1-5 TRBV19 TGTGCCAGTGCGGTGGGGGGGACTATCAATCAGCCCCAGCATTTT CASAVGGTINQPQHF